The 27 T cell receptor beta chains below were found in one sample sequenced in a study of T cells in Graves' hyperthyroidism and ophthalmopathy. TCR beta CDR3 region amplification was performed from RNA transcripts. HTBI primers drove first-round RT-PCR of the TCR CDR3. Each CDR3 protein gets one entry after TCRdb re-called the multiplex PCR reads with MiXCR. The sample holds 470,000 or so distinct CDR3 sequences; less than 25% are singletons and the top ten take 26%. Input material: blood. These TCRs come from a man aged 18 to 30 with Graves' hyperthyroidism.

The chain is built from TRBV28 and TRBJ1-1; the match to TRBD1 covers 9 bases. The V gene end was trimmed by 11 bases and the J gene end by 7 bases; junction bases not matched to a gene: 8. The CDR3 contains 12 residues. Germline V CDR1 and CDR2: MDHEN, SYDVKM. The CDR3 here is CAANRGRREAFF. CDR3 DNA sequence: TGTGCCGCAAACAGGGGGCGGCGTGAAGCTTTCTTT.

A remark on this clonotype: Just one base apart from a much larger clone, this may be a read error. The V gene is TRBV3-1, the J gene TRBJ2-5; 15 bases agree with TRBD2. Germline V CDR1 and CDR2: LGHDT, YNNKEL (reference sequence). The CDR3 spans 16 residues. The CDR3 DNA follows: TGTGCCAGCAGCCTCCGGACTAGCGGGGGGGCCGAGACCCGGTACTTC. Amino acid sequence: CASSLRTSGGAETRYF.

The sample holds many counts of this clonotype. This chain uses TRBV6-1 with TRBJ1-5, with D perhaps TRBD1 (6 bases). Trimming shortened V by 6 bases and J by 0 bases, and 12 bases separated the two germline ends. Germline V CDR1 and CDR2: MNHNS, SASEGT. The CDR3 is 15 residues long. The CDR3 reads CASSLGQTSNQPQHF. The CDR3 DNA sequence: TGTGCCAGCAGCCTAGGACAGACTAGCAATCAGCCCCAGCATTTT.

This chain uses TRBV6-1 with TRBJ1-2, with D perhaps matching TRBD1 (5 bases). Trimming took off 6 bases at V and 6 bases at J, with 20 bases between the two ends. The germline V gene encodes CDR1 MNHNS and CDR2 SASEGT. CDR3 length: 15 amino acids. The CDR3, as DNA: TGTGCCAGCAGGGCCGGGGGGTCAGGGCTGGATGGCTACACCTTC. It encodes CASRAGGSGLDGYTF.

The rearrangement links TRBV29-1 to TRBJ2-5, with 14 bases fitting TRBD2. The germline V gene encodes CDR1 SQVTM and CDR2 ANQGSEA. This CDR3 has 14 amino acids. V dropped 6 bases and J dropped 2; count of bases not matched to a gene: 2. CDR3 residues: CSVRLAGGQETQYF. CDR3 in DNA: TGCAGCGTACGACTAGCGGGAGGGCAAGAGACCCAGTACTTC.

This clonotype was found many times. The germline gene is not matched at one end of the junction; a read error may be the cause. The chain links TRBV29-1 to TRBJ1-1; TRBD1 agrees at 7 bases. Looked up from germline, CDR1 is SQVTM and CDR2 is ANQGSEA. This CDR3 has 16 residues. The chain's CDR3 is CSVEAWDRISNPEAFF. DNA of the CDR3: TGCAGCGTTGAGGCTTGGGACAGAATATCGAACCCTGAAGCTTTCTTT.

The chain employs TRBV2 and TRBJ2-5; D is possibly TRBD1 or TRBD2 (5 bases each). The germline V gene has CDR1 SNHLY and CDR2 FYNNEI. The CDR3 consists of 12 residues. Trimming shortened V by 10 bases and J by 3 bases, and 12 bases separated the two germline ends. The CDR3 DNA follows: TGTGCCATCTCTATGGGGGAAGAGACCCAGTACTTC. As protein: CAISMGEETQYF.

The V call is TRBV11-2, the J call TRBJ1-2; no firm D call. V dropped 0 bases and J dropped 5 bases, with 13 bases sitting between them. Per the germline V gene, CDR1 is SGHAT and CDR2 is FQNNGV. CDR3 size: 15 residues. The CDR3 loop reads CASSLEPTPYYGYTF. CDR3 in DNA: TGTGCCAGCAGCTTAGAACCCACCCCTTATTATGGCTACACCTTC.

Many counts were recorded for this clonotype. The V call is TRBV28, the J call TRBJ1-3, with 9 nucleotides matching TRBD1. With V trimmed by 4 bases and J by 8 bases, 3 bases remained unmatched. The CDR3 contains 13 residues. Germline CDR1 MDHEN, CDR2 SYDVKM. The CDR3 DNA reads as TGTGCCAGCAGTTCGACAGGGGGTGACACCATATATTTT. Translating it yields CASSSTGGDTIYF.

This clonotype came up many times. One junction end disagrees with the germline gene, perhaps due to a read error. V gene TRBV6-1 combines with J gene TRBJ1-1; D possibly corresponds to TRBD1 (5 bases). The CDR3 runs to 10 residues. Germline assignment: CDR1 MNHNS and CDR2 SASEGT. For the CDR3, the DNA is TGTGCCAGCAGTGGACCCGGAGGGGACTTT. Its translation is CASSGPGGDF.

This clonotype was seen at least ten times. This rearrangement joins TRBV28 to TRBJ1-1, with D possibly being TRBD1 (5 bases). V lost 8 bases to trimming and J lost 4 bases, with 14 bases between them. The germline V gene has CDR1 MDHEN and CDR2 SYDVKM. The CDR3 has 13 amino acids. The CDR3 DNA reads TGTGCCAGCGGGGCCCGGGGCATCACTGAAGCTTTCTTT. Translating it yields CASGARGITEAFF.

The chain couples TRBV15 to TRBJ1-5, with 8 bases fitting TRBD1. CDR3 length: 15 amino acids. V lost 1 base and J lost 7; bases outside the gene matches: 6. Germline V gives CDR1 LNHNV, CDR2 YYDKDF (reference sequence). This CDR3 reads CATSRVAGGGQPQHF. The CDR3 DNA reads TGTGCCACCAGCAGAGTGGCAGGGGGCGGACAGCCCCAGCATTTT.

This clonotype was counted between two and nine times. J is TRBJ1-2 and V is TRBV9; possible D gene TRBD1, 5 bases. Germline CDR1 reads SGDLS; CDR2 reads YYNGEE. This CDR3 comprises 13 residues. Trimming removed 3 bases from V and 8 bases from J, with 14 bases in between. DNA for the CDR3: TGTGCCAGCAGCGGGAGGGGATCTCGGGGCTACACCTTC. Translation gives CASSGRGSRGYTF.

This clonotype was found a few times. Its ends do not fully match the called genes, so a read error is possible. V usage is TRBV5-1 and J usage is TRBJ2-4; TRBD1 matches at 10 bases. The CDR3 has 14 residues. CDR1 is SGHRS, CDR2 YFSETQ, per germline. In DNA, the CDR3 is TGCGCCAGCAGCACCGGGACAGGGGCAAACATTAAGTACTTC. Residues: CASSTGTGANIKYF. Filled out from reference TRBV5-1 and TRBJ2-4, the complete variable domain reads KAGVTQTPRYLIKTRGQQVTLSCSPISGHRSVSWYQQTPGQGLQFLFEYFSETQRNKGNFPGRFSGRQFSNSRSEMNVSTLELGDSALYLCASSTGTGANIKYFGAGTRLSVL.

The chain couples TRBV28 to TRBJ1-2; possibly TRBD1 for D (6 bases). With 3 bases removed from V and 8 bases from J, the gap between germline ends came to 22 bases. This CDR3 comprises 16 residues. Per the germline V gene, CDR1 is MDHEN and CDR2 is SYDVKM. The CDR3 nucleotides read TGTGCCAGCAGTTTTTTGTGGACAGTTACATCTAACGGCTACACCTTC. As protein: CASSFLWTVTSNGYTF.

This clonotype was seen at least ten times. Here the CDR3 reads CASSLRTGEKETQYF. CDR3 coding DNA: TGTGCCAGCAGCTTACGTACAGGGGAGAAGGAGACCCAGTACTTC. The chain joins TRBV7-8 to TRBJ2-5; 7 bases are shared with TRBD1. Unmatched junction bases numbered 8, after V lost 2 bases and J lost 5 bases. Germline V lookup: CDR1 SGHVS, CDR2 FQNEAQ. The CDR3 is 15 amino acids.

This clonotype was observed at least ten times. The chain uses TRBV2 and TRBJ2-5; D is undetermined. The CDR3 is 11 amino acids. Trimming removed 7 bases from V and 5 bases from J, with 8 bases in between. Germline V CDR1 and CDR2: SNHLY, FYNNEI. CDR3 sequence: CASTRQETQYF. The CDR3 DNA is TGTGCCAGCACCAGGCAGGAGACCCAGTACTTC.

The sample holds a few counts of this clonotype. V and J are TRBV7-8 and TRBJ2-7; D may match TRBD1 or TRBD2 (5 bases each). Germline CDR1 is SGHVS and CDR2 is FQNEAQ. The CDR3 contains 16 residues. Trimming cost V 5 bases and J 1 base, with 18 bases left between them. CDR3 sequence reads: CASSRQSGTNSYEQYF. Here the CDR3 DNA reads TGTGCCAGCAGCCGTCAGTCGGGGACGAATTCCTACGAGCAGTACTTC. The variable domain in full, with the rest retrieved from reference TRBV7-8 and TRBJ2-7, is GAGVSQSPRYKVAKRGQDVALRCDPISGHVSLFWYQQALGQGPEFLTYFQNEAQLDKSGLPSDRFFAERPEGSVSTLKIQRTQQEDSAVYLCASSRQSGTNSYEQYFGPGTRLTVT.

This clonotype was observed many times. The chain is built from TRBV9 and TRBJ2-7; weak D call: TRBD2 (6 bases). Germline lookup yields CDR1 SGDLS and CDR2 YYNGEE. CDR3 size: 15 residues. Deletions cut 4 bases from V and 4 bases from J, with 18 bases between. CDR3 nucleotide sequence: TGTGCCAGCAGCCCCGATCCGGGACTTGATTACGAGCAGTACTTC. It encodes CASSPDPGLDYEQYF.

This clonotype was recorded many times. J is TRBJ2-7 and V is TRBV2; 10 bases line up with TRBD1. CDR3 length: 13 residues. Germline-derived CDR1 and CDR2 are SNHLY and FYNNEI. The J segment lost 7 bases and the V segment lost 5 bases, leaving 5 bases of the junction unmatched. The CDR3 bases are TGTGCCAGCAGTCGGGACAGGGGAGGGGAGCAGTACTTC. Its protein product is CASSRDRGGEQYF.

CDR3 region: CASSPKGTAETEAFF. CDR3 in DNA: TGTGCCAGCAGTCCTAAGGGGACAGCGGAGACTGAAGCTTTCTTT. The chain has TRBV2 and TRBJ1-1; TRBD1 agrees at 7 bases. CDR3 length equals 15 residues. The J segment lost 5 bases and the V segment lost 5 bases, leaving 11 bases of the junction unmatched. CDR1 is SNHLY and CDR2 is FYNNEI in the germline V gene.

V is TRBV28 and J is TRBJ2-2; D might be TRBD1 (6 bases). From germline, CDR1 is MDHEN and CDR2 SYDVKM. The CDR3 is 16 amino acids. Deletions cut 5 bases from V and 1 base from J, with 14 bases between. The CDR3 DNA sequence: TGTGCCAGCAGTAGTAACGGACAGAAGAACACCGGGGAGCTGTTTTTT. This sequence encodes CASSSNGQKNTGELFF.

This clonotype was counted many times. The rearrangement joins TRBV20-1 to TRBJ1-2, with 8 bases matching TRBD1. CDR3 length: 14 amino acids. Per germline, CDR1 DFQATT and CDR2 SNEGSKA (reference sequence). V dropped 6 bases and J dropped 6; count of bases not matched to a gene: 12. The CDR3 region is CSATGAALGDGYTF. The CDR3, as DNA: TGCAGTGCGACAGGGGCGGCGCTGGGGGATGGCTACACCTTC.

This chain joins TRBV28 and TRBJ1-2; D is unresolved. The CDR3 runs to 15 residues. From germline, CDR1 is MDHEN and CDR2 SYDVKM. The V end lost 3 bases, the J end lost 7 bases, and 18 bases lay between the germline ends. This chain's CDR3 is CASSFWRNRVSGYTF. The CDR3, as DNA: TGTGCCAGCAGTTTCTGGCGGAATCGAGTGTCTGGCTACACCTTC.

This clonotype was found many times. This chain uses TRBV12-3 or TRBV12-4 with TRBJ2-5; 15 nucleotides align to TRBD2. There are 14 residues in the CDR3. V trimming: 7 bases; J trimming: 5 bases; junction bases outside the gene matches: 2. The CDR3 DNA reads TGTGCCAGCACCGGGACTAGCGGGGGGGAGACCCAGTACTTC. Protein sequence: CASTGTSGGETQYF.

The chain recombines TRBV27 with TRBJ2-5; D remains unclear. V gave up 1 base and J gave up 1 base, with 4 bases separating them. This CDR3 contains 13 residues. The germline gives CDR1 MNHEY, CDR2 SMNVEV (reference sequence). CDR3 in DNA: TGTGCCAGCAGTTTATTCAGCCAAGAGACCCAGTACTTC. It codes for CASSLFSQETQYF.

This clonotype was seen at least ten times. The gene calls are TRBV7-9 and TRBJ2-7; D is uncertain. CDR1 and CDR2 from the germline V gene are SEHNR and FQNEAQ (reference sequence). Trimming removed 5 bases at V and 3 bases at J, with 17 bases between. The CDR3 loop spans 15 amino acids. CDR3 amino acids: CASSPRAGPHYEQYF. CDR3 DNA sequence: TGTGCCAGCAGCCCCCGGGCAGGACCACACTACGAGCAGTACTTC.